The present T cell receptor (beta chain) was sequenced within a study of T-cell memory formation after mild COVID-19. Study-level points and caveats: CD4+ clones that contracted lay mainly in CM and EM; CD8+ ones lay in EMRA.

A single record per CDR3 protein comes from TCRdb applying MiXCR to the 5' RACE reads. The sample includes 250,000 to 300,000 distinct CDR3 sequences, 7% to 10% of them seen just once. This clonotype was detected a few times. Its antigen remains unidentified. V dropped 7 bases and J dropped 0 bases, with 11 bases sitting between them. The CDR3 is 14 amino acids. The V gene's germline CDR1 is SGHRS and CDR2 YFSETQ. The receptor comes from a young man who had mild COVID-19 (a few samples of this study predate the infection). Cell type and time point are not known. The chain carries TRBV5-1 and TRBJ2-1; D is unresolved. Sequencing used PBMCs or a T cell subset sorted from them (not recorded which). CDR3 sequence: CASAIVSSYNEQFF. CDR3 bases: TGCGCCAGCGCGATCGTTAGCTCCTACAATGAGCAGTTCTTC. The variable domain in full, with the rest retrieved from reference TRBV5-1 and TRBJ2-1, is KAGVTQTPRYLIKTRGQQVTLSCSPISGHRSVSWYQQTPGQGLQFLFEYFSETQRNKGNFPGRFSGRQFSNSRSEMNVSTLELGDSALYLCASAIVSSYNEQFFGPGTRLTVL.